This paragraph reports one T cell receptor (beta chain). Its cognate antigen is unknown. This sample is part of a study of shared clonotypes between healthy human individuals. Study information: Each donor's CD4 naive and CD4 memory cells filled three plates apiece, CD8 naive two, and CD8 memory one.

Here immunoSEQ multiplex PCR was the method, and the copy in TCRdb shows in-frame clones only, minus some. This sample carries some 2,000,000 clones, approximately 94% of them seen once, and the ten largest clones take more than 0.1%. Into CD45RA+ naive and CD45RA-negative memory subsets, the CD4+ cells were split. CDR3 size: 12 residues. Trimming took 5 bases from V and 6 from J, leaving 11 bases between them. CDR1 KGHSH and CDR2 LQKENI come from the germline V gene. Study-wide points: In several donors, around 5% of naive CD4 clonotypes appeared in common.

This TCR was sampled from a young man in good health. Sequencing used naive CD4+ T cells sorted from blood. Subset described: CD45RA+ positively selected. The rearrangement links TRBV18 to TRBJ2-7, with no clear D. The CDR3 reads CASSEPPGEQYF. CDR3 bases: TGTGCCAGCTCAGAACCCCCGGGCGAGCAGTACTTC. The full variable domain, completed using reference TRBV18 and TRBJ2-7, is NAGVMQNPRHLVRRRGQEARLRCSPMKGHSHVYWYRQLPEEGLKFMVYLQKENIIDESGMPKERFSAEFPKEGPSILRIQQVVRGDSAAYFCASSEPPGEQYFGPGTRLTVT.